Presented here are 27 T cell receptor beta chains from one specimen sequenced in a study of OX40 agonist ivuxolimab in advanced cancers. The protocol was immunoSEQ multiplex PCR, while the TCRdb copy is restricted to in-frame clones and leaves out a portion. The sample comprises roughly 130,000 clones, roughly 93% of which are singletons, and over 0.15% rests with the top ten. Sequenced material: CD4+ or CD8+ T cells sorted from blood, taken in a trial of the OX40 agonist ivuxolimab. These receptors came from an adult with an advanced solid tumor such as melanoma, head and neck, liver or kidney cancer.

The V and J genes are TRBV7-8 and TRBJ1-6; possible D gene TRBD1, 6 bases. Trimming left V 2 bases short and J 10 bases short, with 12 bases between. Germline lookup yields CDR1 SGHVS and CDR2 FQNEAQ. CDR3 size: 14 residues. The CDR3 sequence: CASSLNRQVSPLHF. DNA of the CDR3: TGTGCCAGCAGCTTAAATCGACAGGTATCACCCCTCCACTTT.

This clone is a singleton in its sample. The chain joins TRBV6-1 to TRBJ2-3; D is tentatively TRBD1 or TRBD2 (7 bases each). The length of the CDR3 is 15 residues. Trimming left V 6 bases short and J 2 bases short, with 15 bases between. The germline V gene encodes CDR1 MNHNS and CDR2 SASEGT. The CDR3 nucleotides read TGTGCCAGCAGGAAACAGGGGAGGGCCACAGATACGCAGTATTTT. Translated, it gives CASRKQGRATDTQYF.

The V and J genes are TRBV28 and TRBJ2-7; D gene uncertain. Looked up from germline, CDR1 is MDHEN and CDR2 is SYDVKM. V was cut by 3 bases and J by 2 bases, with 5 bases left in between. The CDR3 spans 12 residues. CDR3 residues: CASSLRTYEQYF. The CDR3 DNA reads as TGTGCCAGCAGTTTGAGGACCTACGAGCAGTACTTC.

V and J are TRBV5-1 and TRBJ2-6; TRBD1 matches 9 bases. This CDR3 comprises 16 residues. V lost 3 bases to trimming and J lost 3 bases; unmatched junction nucleotides: 4. Germline V gives CDR1 SGHRS, CDR2 YFSETQ. The CDR3 DNA sequence: TGCGCCAGCAGCTCTCGGACAGGGGTTGGGGCCAACGTCCTGACTTTC. The encoded protein is CASSSRTGVGANVLTF.

The rearrangement joins TRBV27 to TRBJ2-1, with 10 positions matching TRBD2. V lost 3 bases to trimming and J lost 4 bases; unmatched junction nucleotides: 9. CDR1 is MNHEY, CDR2 SMNVEV, per germline (reference sequence). This CDR3 region has 17 residues. The CDR3 region is CASSFPRAGGGYNEQFF. The CDR3 DNA reads as TGTGCCAGCAGTTTTCCCCGAGCGGGAGGGGGTTACAATGAGCAGTTCTTC.

This chain links TRBV6-1 with TRBJ1-6, with a possible D match to TRBD1 (6 bases). From germline, CDR1 is MNHNS and CDR2 SASEGT. The V end was cut by 5 bases, the J end by 6 bases, with 11 bases between. The CDR3 extends over 14 amino acids. The CDR3 DNA reads as TGTGCCAGCAGTTTAACAGGGATTAATTCACCCCTCCACTTT. It specifies CASSLTGINSPLHF.

The chain is built from TRBV6-5 and TRBJ2-1, with 9 bases fitting TRBD2. This CDR3 spans 16 amino acids. Germline assignment: CDR1 MNHEY and CDR2 SVGAGI. After removal of 0 bases from V and 10 bases from J, the junction contained 10 bases not matched to a gene. CDR3 nucleotides: TGTGCCAGCAGTTACTCGTTTCGCGGGGGGGCCCGAGAGCAGTTCTTC. It codes for CASSYSFRGGAREQFF.

Here the CDR3 DNA reads TGTGCCAGCAGCGGGGGGGGGCACGAGCAGTACTTC. This encodes CASSGGGHEQYF. The rearrangement links TRBV7-2 to TRBJ2-7; D might be TRBD2 (7 bases). V lost 5 bases, J lost 5 bases, and 10 bases lay in between. CDR3 length: 12 amino acids. In germline, CDR1 is SGHTA, CDR2 FQGNSA.

This clone has only one observation. V usage is TRBV6-6 and J usage is TRBJ2-2; D not resolved. The CDR3 is 14 residues long. With 1 base removed from V and 1 base from J, the gap between germline ends came to 4 bases. From germline, CDR1 is MNHNY and CDR2 SVGAGI (reference sequence). This CDR3 reads CASSYWGNTGELFF. DNA of the CDR3: TGTGCCAGCAGTTACTGGGGGAACACCGGGGAGCTGTTTTTT.

The CDR3 region has the DNA TGTGCCAGCAGCATGGGACAGAACACCGGGGAGCTGTTTTTT. Its protein is CASSMGQNTGELFF. This chain links TRBV7-9 with TRBJ2-2; TRBD1 might be the D (6 bases). This CDR3 comprises 14 residues. Germline V gives CDR1 SEHNR, CDR2 FQNEAQ (reference sequence). V was shortened by 5 bases and J by 1 base, with 8 bases between the two germline ends.

The chain is built from TRBV23-1 and TRBJ2-7; 8 bases are a match to TRBD2. TRBV23-1 is placed among ORFs of uncertain function. This CDR3 has 15 amino acids. Trimming at V came to 4 bases and at J to 5 bases, leaving 10 bases not matched to a gene. This chain's CDR3 is CASSPSGGGSHEQYF. The DNA for the CDR3 is TGCGCCAGCAGTCCATCGGGCGGGGGGAGCCACGAGCAGTACTTC.

The V call is TRBV27, the J call TRBJ2-3; 10 positions agree with TRBD2. In germline, CDR1 is MNHEY, CDR2 SMNVEV (reference sequence). Losses at the gene ends were 5 bases for V and 4 bases for J; bases not matched to a gene: 12. This CDR3 is 17 amino acids long. As DNA, the CDR3 is TGTGCCAGCAGTCCTTGGGTCCTAGCGGGGGCACCAGATACGCAGTATTTT. Residues: CASSPWVLAGAPDTQYF.

The chain uses TRBV28 and TRBJ1-2; a weak D match, TRBD1 (6 bases). Looked up from germline, CDR1 is MDHEN and CDR2 is SYDVKM. CDR3 length: 14 residues. V lost 5 bases and J 1 base, leaving 11 bases between the germline ends. The CDR3 nucleotides read TGTGCCAGCAGTCTCATACAGGGTAACTATGGCTACACCTTC. Translation: CASSLIQGNYGYTF.

This chain uses TRBV27 with TRBJ1-1, with D uncertain. The germline V gene has CDR1 MNHEY and CDR2 SMNVEV (reference sequence). The ends were cut back, 0 bases at V and 0 bases at J, with 8 bases in the middle. The CDR3 covers 15 residues. The CDR3 sequence is CASSLSWGLNTEAFF. The DNA of the CDR3 is TGTGCCAGCAGTTTATCTTGGGGTTTGAACACTGAAGCTTTCTTT.

The chain carries TRBV5-1 and TRBJ2-3, with unresolved D. V lost 4 bases to trimming and J lost 5 bases, with 17 bases between them. Germline V gives CDR1 SGHRS, CDR2 YFSETQ. The CDR3 runs to 15 residues. Here the CDR3 reads CASSIGPQAEDTQYF. DNA for the CDR3: TGCGCCAGCAGCATCGGACCCCAGGCGGAAGATACGCAGTATTTT.

The genes are TRBV11-2 and TRBJ2-7, with D unclear. The length of the CDR3 is 13 residues. Per the germline V gene, CDR1 is SGHAT and CDR2 is FQNNGV. V was cut by 5 bases and J by 3 bases, with 11 bases left in between. The CDR3 loop is CASSLRILYEQYF. For the CDR3, the DNA is TGTGCCAGCAGCCTCCGGATCCTCTACGAGCAGTACTTC.

The chain is built from TRBV28 and TRBJ2-7, with TRBD2 identical over 10 bases. The V gene's germline CDR1 is MDHEN and CDR2 SYDVKM. The CDR3 loop spans 16 amino acids. After removal of 4 bases from V and 2 bases from J, the junction contained 8 bases not matched to a gene. CDR3 sequence: CASSSILAGSAYEQYF. The CDR3 DNA follows: TGTGCCAGCAGTTCTATACTAGCGGGGTCGGCCTACGAGCAGTACTTC.

In its sample, this clone was seen once. This chain uses TRBV29-1 with TRBJ1-1; 8 bases agree with TRBD1. Trimming removed 6 bases from V and 1 base from J; junction bases left unmatched: 4. Germline-derived CDR1 and CDR2 are SQVTM and ANQGSEA. This CDR3 is 13 amino acids long. The CDR3 is CSVAGGPNTEAFF. CDR3 sequence (DNA): TGCAGCGTGGCAGGGGGCCCGAACACTGAAGCTTTCTTT.

This clone came up once. This chain connects TRBV14 to TRBJ2-2, with 8 nucleotides matching TRBD2. CDR1 is SGHDN, CDR2 FVKESK, per germline. CDR3 length: 17 amino acids. Losses at the gene ends were 0 bases for V and 5 bases for J; bases not matched to a gene: 8. The CDR3 region has the DNA TGTGCCAGCAGCCAAGATATGGTAGCGGGGATTACCGGGGAGCTGTTTTTT. This gives the protein CASSQDMVAGITGELFF.

The CDR3 region is CASSLGLGQAKAEAFF. CDR3 nucleotides: TGTGCCAGCAGCTTGGGACTTGGACAGGCCAAAGCGGAAGCTTTCTTT. This chain connects TRBV5-6 to TRBJ1-1; the match to TRBD1 covers 7 bases. Germline V gives CDR1 SGHDT, CDR2 YYEEEE. V lost 0 bases, J lost 8 bases, and 13 bases stayed unmatched. There are 16 residues in the CDR3.

The chain combines TRBV30 with TRBJ1-6; the match to TRBD1 covers 8 bases. Germline lookup yields CDR1 GTSNPN and CDR2 SVGIG (reference sequence). This CDR3 comprises 14 residues. Trimming at V came to 4 bases and at J to 6 bases, leaving 5 bases not matched to a gene. CDR3 loop: CAWTGGPFNSPLHF. The CDR3, as DNA: TGTGCCTGGACAGGGGGCCCTTTTAATTCACCCCTCCACTTT.

The CDR3 sequence: CSVEASGKDTQYF. The CDR3 DNA is TGCAGCGTGGAGGCTAGCGGAAAGGATACGCAGTATTTT. This chain joins TRBV29-1 and TRBJ2-3, with 7 bases fitting TRBD2. CDR1 and CDR2 from the germline V gene are SQVTM and ANQGSEA. This CDR3 is built from 13 residues. The junction had 9 bases not matched to a gene; V was cut back by 6 bases and J by 6 bases.

V usage is TRBV4-3 and J usage is TRBJ2-7; D possibly corresponds to TRBD1 (6 bases). V lost 4 bases and J lost 0, with 10 bases in between. This CDR3 has 14 amino acids. CDR1 is LGHNA and CDR2 is YSLEER in the germline V gene. The CDR3 DNA sequence: TGCGCCAGCAGCCTTACAGGGAGCTCCTACGAGCAGTACTTC. This sequence encodes CASSLTGSSYEQYF.

This sequence joins TRBV5-6 and TRBJ1-2; 7 bases are a match to TRBD1. The germline gives CDR1 SGHDT, CDR2 YYEEEE. The CDR3 runs 14 residues. Germline trimming cut 1 base from V and 4 bases from J; bases unmatched to any gene: 4. The CDR3 reads CASSLTGVSYGYTF. The CDR3 nucleotides are TGTGCCAGCAGCTTGACAGGGGTATCCTATGGCTACACCTTC.

The chain is built from TRBV30 and TRBJ1-2, with 7 positions matching TRBD1. Trimming cost V 3 bases and J 4 bases; bases outside gene matches: 8. Germline V gives CDR1 GTSNPN, CDR2 SVGIG (reference sequence). The CDR3 is 14 amino acids. This CDR3 is CAWSDDRDGYGYTF. The CDR3 DNA sequence: TGTGCCTGGAGCGATGACAGGGATGGCTATGGCTACACCTTC.

V usage is TRBV19 and J usage is TRBJ2-7; D ambiguous. CDR1 LNHDA and CDR2 SQIVND come from the germline V gene (reference sequence). Trimming pared 3 bases from V and 0 bases from J, leaving 12 bases between. CDR3 length: 15 residues. DNA for the CDR3: TGTGCCAGTAGTATTCAGTTCGGTAGCTCCTACGAGCAGTACTTC. Amino acid sequence: CASSIQFGSSYEQYF.

The chain couples TRBV6-1 to TRBJ2-2; D might be TRBD1 (5 bases). Trimming removed 6 bases from V and 6 bases from J, with 11 bases in between. Germline V gene sequence: CDR1 MNHNS, CDR2 SASEGT. The CDR3 loop spans 13 amino acids. The CDR3, as DNA: TGTGCCAGCAGCCCGACAGTGGCCGGGGAGCTGTTTTTT. Protein sequence: CASSPTVAGELFF.